This TCR beta chain was sequenced in a study of T cell changes during pregnancy in multiple sclerosis. The CDR3 is 17 residues long. V dropped 4 bases and J dropped 5; count of bases not matched to a gene: 15. In germline, CDR1 is LNHDA, CDR2 SQIVND (reference sequence). Sequencing used immunoSEQ multiplex PCR; TCRdb keeps in-frame clones, though not all of them. Counted here are about 80,000 clones, just over 90% occurring once; the ten biggest clones make up 1.4%. The V call is TRBV19, the J call TRBJ1-2, with 8 bases lining up with TRBD1. Sequencing was performed on peripheral blood, taken before pregnancy. The sequence came from a female donor with multiple sclerosis, enrolled in a pregnancy study. This CDR3 is CASSKRPGGARGYGYTF. The CDR3 nucleotides read TGTGCCAGTAGTAAGAGACCAGGGGGCGCCCGGGGGTATGGCTACACCTTC.